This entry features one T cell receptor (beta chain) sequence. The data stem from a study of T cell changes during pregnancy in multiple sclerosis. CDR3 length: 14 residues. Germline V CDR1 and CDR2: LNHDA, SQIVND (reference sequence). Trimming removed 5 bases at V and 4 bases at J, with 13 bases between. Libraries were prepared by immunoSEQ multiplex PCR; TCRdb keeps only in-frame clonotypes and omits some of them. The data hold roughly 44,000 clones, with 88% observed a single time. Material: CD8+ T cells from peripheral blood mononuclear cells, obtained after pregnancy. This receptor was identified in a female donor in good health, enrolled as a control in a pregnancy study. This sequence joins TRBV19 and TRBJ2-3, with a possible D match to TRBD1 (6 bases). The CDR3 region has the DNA TGTGCCAGTAGTGAACGGACAGCATCAGATACGCAGTATTTT. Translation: CASSERTASDTQYF.